These 19 T cell receptor beta chains were all obtained from the same sample, sequenced in a study of blood T cell repertoires in COVID-19 (dated by TCRdb to the early 2020s). The library relied on the immunoSEQ multiplex PCR assay. The immuneACCESS repertoire file appears here via TCRdb, limited to in-frame rearrangements. These files lack a portion of the clones; in checked studies, under half of the deficit traces to unresolved V genes, and the cause of the others is not known. The sample profile shows more than 300,000 clones; around 87% of them were found once. The ten top clones hold more than 9% of the sample. The material sequenced was peripheral blood. The receptors shown here come from a woman in her 30s with COVID-19, enrolled during active disease.

The gene calls are TRBV10-3 and TRBJ1-1; tentative D call: TRBD1 (5 bases). The V gene lost 4 bases and the J gene lost 5 bases, with 11 bases spanning the gap. This CDR3 spans 13 amino acids. Germline V gives CDR1 ENHRY, CDR2 SYGVKD. The CDR3 here is CAISAEGRTEAFF. CDR3 coding DNA: TGTGCCATCAGTGCCGAGGGGAGGACTGAAGCTTTCTTT.

This chain uses TRBV6-5 with TRBJ1-3; D gene uncertain. Trimming removed 6 bases at V and 0 bases at J, with 12 bases between. The CDR3 totals 15 residues. Germline V CDR1 and CDR2: MNHEY, SVGAGI. The CDR3 sequence: CASSSRQPSGNTIYF. The CDR3 DNA sequence: TGTGCCAGCAGCTCGCGGCAGCCCTCTGGAAACACCATATATTTT.

The chain recombines TRBV20-1 with TRBJ2-7, with 7 bases identical to TRBD1. Unmatched junction bases numbered 9, after V lost 3 bases and J lost 1 base. Looked up from germline, CDR1 is DFQATT and CDR2 is SNEGSKA (reference sequence). This CDR3 contains 15 residues. The CDR3 coding sequence is TGCAGTGCTAGTCAACTCCTGGGACAGTCCTACGAGCAGTACTTC. Protein product: CSASQLLGQSYEQYF.

The V call is TRBV30, the J call TRBJ1-1, with 7 bases identical to TRBD1. CDR1 is GTSNPN and CDR2 is SVGIG in the germline V gene (reference sequence). The CDR3 contains 13 residues. J gave up 5 bases and V 6 bases, and 9 bases lay outside the gene matches. The CDR3: CACRQGRETEAFF. The DNA for the CDR3 is TGTGCCTGCCGACAGGGTAGGGAGACTGAAGCTTTCTTT.

The rearrangement joins TRBV11-2 to TRBJ2-6; no clear D gene. The V gene's germline CDR1 is SGHAT and CDR2 FQNNGV. The CDR3 spans 16 residues. The ends were cut back, 4 bases at V and 0 bases at J, with 10 bases in the middle. The CDR3 DNA reads as TGTGCCAGCAGCTATCCGGTCGGCTCTGGGGCCAACGTCCTGACTTTC. It translates to CASSYPVGSGANVLTF.

This rearrangement joins TRBV28 to TRBJ2-3; 10 bases fit TRBD1. Germline trimming cut 5 bases from V and 4 bases from J; bases unmatched to any gene: 6. The CDR3 is 15 amino acids. CDR1 and CDR2 (germline): MDHEN, SYDVKM. The CDR3 DNA is TGTGCCAGCAGTCGGGGACAGGGGCGGGCAGATACGCAGTATTTT. Its protein product is CASSRGQGRADTQYF.

J is TRBJ2-7 and V is TRBV4-2, with D perhaps TRBD2 (5 bases). CDR3 length: 15 residues. Deletions cut 0 bases from V and 0 bases from J, with 9 bases between. CDR1 is LGHNA, CDR2 YNFKEQ, per germline. CDR3 amino acids: CASSQERVPSYEQYF. In DNA form, the CDR3 reads TGTGCCAGCAGCCAAGAGAGGGTCCCCTCCTACGAGCAGTACTTC.

The rearrangement uses TRBV11-3 and TRBJ2-3, with D perhaps TRBD2 (6 bases). The length of the CDR3 is 17 residues. The V gene lost 4 bases and the J gene lost 2 bases, with 19 bases spanning the gap. The V gene's germline CDR1 is SGHNT and CDR2 YENEEA. CDR3 sequence reads: CASSSRQAEGPTDTQYF. Written as DNA, the CDR3 is TGTGCCAGCAGCTCCCGCCAGGCGGAGGGGCCCACAGATACGCAGTATTTT.

Only one count was recorded for this clone. The chain carries TRBV7-2 and TRBJ2-1, with 7 positions matching TRBD2. The germline CDR1 and CDR2 sequences are SGHTA and FQGNSA. V lost 1 base and J lost 8; bases outside the gene matches: 14. The CDR3 loop spans 17 amino acids. The CDR3: CASSLGAGRGPSDEQFF. The CDR3 DNA reads as TGTGCCAGCAGCTTAGGAGCAGGGAGGGGTCCCTCCGATGAGCAGTTCTTC.

The V and J genes are TRBV5-1 and TRBJ2-7, with 8 positions matching TRBD1. The CDR3 consists of 14 residues. The ends lost 0 bases at V and 4 bases at J; junction bases unmatched: 3. The germline gives CDR1 SGHRS, CDR2 YFSETQ. This chain's CDR3 is CASSLAGTGYEQYF. CDR3 coding DNA: TGCGCCAGCAGCTTGGCCGGGACAGGTTACGAGCAGTACTTC.

This chain uses TRBV19 with TRBJ2-2; TRBD2 agrees at 13 bases. CDR3 length: 17 amino acids. V lost 4 bases to trimming and J lost 5 bases; unmatched junction nucleotides: 7. Germline V lookup: CDR1 LNHDA, CDR2 SQIVND (reference sequence). CDR3: CASSKLAGGARTGELFF. DNA of the CDR3: TGTGCCAGTAGTAAACTAGCGGGAGGGGCGAGAACCGGGGAGCTGTTTTTT.

Concerning this clone itself: Other DNA sequences in this sample translate to the same CDR3. This sequence joins TRBV10-3 and TRBJ1-6; 7 bases agree with TRBD1. From germline, CDR1 is ENHRY and CDR2 SYGVKD. There are 13 residues in the CDR3. The trim removed 7 bases at V and 5 bases at J, leaving 2 bases unmatched. The DNA for the CDR3 is TGTGCCATCAAAGGGGGCGATAATTCACCCCTCCACTTT. It specifies CAIKGGDNSPLHF.

This chain joins TRBV24-1 and TRBJ2-2; D is possibly TRBD2 (6 bases). V was pared by 3 bases and J by 6 bases, with 10 bases between. Germline lookup yields CDR1 KGHDR and CDR2 SFDVKD. This CDR3 has 14 residues. DNA of the CDR3: TGTGCCACCAGTGATGGACTAATATCCGGGGAGCTGTTTTTT. Translated: CATSDGLISGELFF.

The CDR3 DNA is TGTGCCAGCAGCTTGGAGGGACAGGGGAGGAATGAGCAGTTCTTC. The encoded protein is CASSLEGQGRNEQFF. The chain uses TRBV5-4 and TRBJ2-1; 10 bases are shared with TRBD1. The germline CDR1 and CDR2 sequences are SGHNT and YYREEE (reference sequence). V shed 0 bases and J 7 bases; nucleotides not matched to a gene: 4. The CDR3 consists of 15 residues.

The chain employs TRBV6-5 and TRBJ2-7; 7 bases are shared with TRBD1. The germline gives CDR1 MNHEY, CDR2 SVGAGI. The CDR3 has 13 residues. The J segment lost 6 bases and the V segment lost 2 bases, leaving 4 bases of the junction unmatched. CDR3 sequence reads: CASSYTAGGEQYF. The CDR3 nucleotides are TGTGCCAGCAGTTACACGGCAGGGGGCGAGCAGTACTTC.

The chain joins TRBV27 to TRBJ2-7; D unclear. Per the germline V gene, CDR1 is MNHEY and CDR2 is SMNVEV (reference sequence). Trimming stripped 6 bases from V and 3 bases from J, with 21 bases between. This CDR3 region has 16 residues. The CDR3 loop reads CASRVGSTLPSYEQYF. Written as DNA, the CDR3 is TGTGCCAGCAGAGTTGGCTCAACCCTCCCAAGCTACGAGCAGTACTTC.

The chain couples TRBV4-1 to TRBJ2-1, with 9 bases aligning to TRBD2. The germline gives CDR1 MGHRA, CDR2 YSYEKL. V lost 0 bases and J lost 4; bases outside the gene matches: 4. The CDR3 is made up of 16 amino acids. This CDR3 is CASSQDWTSVYNEQFF. DNA of the CDR3: TGCGCCAGCAGCCAAGATTGGACTAGCGTGTACAATGAGCAGTTCTTC.

This clone was seen a handful of times. This chain joins TRBV27 and TRBJ2-7, with 10 nucleotides matching TRBD2. CDR3 length equals 16 residues. Trimming took 3 bases from V and 5 from J; bases not matched to a gene: 10. Germline-derived CDR1 and CDR2 are MNHEY and SMNVEV (reference sequence). The CDR3 DNA reads TGTGCCAGCAGTTTCCCCGGGACTAGCGTGTCGGACGAGCAGTACTTC. It codes for CASSFPGTSVSDEQYF.

J is TRBJ1-5 and V is TRBV6-6; a weak D match, TRBD1 (6 bases). The germline V gene has CDR1 MNHNY and CDR2 SVGAGI (reference sequence). This CDR3 has 13 residues. V gave up 8 bases and J gave up 6 bases, with 14 bases separating them. For the CDR3, the DNA is TGTGCCAGCGTGCGACAGGAAGGTCAGCCCCAGCATTTT. Translating gives CASVRQEGQPQHF.